Listed here are 27 T cell receptor beta chains from one sample, sequenced in a study of blood T cells in healthy people across ages. A second PCR, run for roughly 7 to 11 cycles, used a sample-barcoded 5' primer plus a J-beta primer mix. TCRdb ran MiXCR on the 5' RACE reads and lists one entry per CDR3 protein. Of 1.5 million or so distinct CDR3 sequences listed, roughly 45% were seen once; the top ten hold approximately 7.9%. The specimen was blood. All receptors come from a woman aged 18-30 years in good health.

This clonotype was observed once. The V call is TRBV12-3 or TRBV12-4, the J call TRBJ2-5; 11 bases align to TRBD2. The CDR3 runs to 16 residues. The junction had 10 bases not matched to a gene; V was cut back by 6 bases and J by 4 bases. CDR3 DNA: TGTGCCAGCAGCCCCTTAGCGGGGGGGAGACTAGAGACCCAGTACTTC. Translating gives CASSPLAGGRLETQYF.

The chain joins TRBV11-2 to TRBJ2-7; 7 bases match TRBD2. The CDR3 runs 16 residues. Trimming at V came to 1 base and at J to 4 bases, leaving 10 bases not matched to a gene. Germline CDR1 SGHAT, CDR2 FQNNGV. CDR3 in DNA: TGTGCCAGCAGCTTAGTAAGGTGGGGGAGGGCTTACGAGCAGTACTTC. It specifies CASSLVRWGRAYEQYF.

This clonotype was detected only a few times. V is TRBV29-1 and J is TRBJ2-7; 10 nucleotides align to TRBD2. The ends lost 7 bases at V and 3 bases at J; junction bases unmatched: 6. Germline V gene lookup returns CDR1 SQVTM and CDR2 ANQGSEA. CDR3 size: 13 residues. The CDR3 sequence is CSAASGGGYEQYF. CDR3 in DNA: TGCAGCGCTGCTAGCGGGGGAGGCTACGAGCAGTACTTC.

The chain couples TRBV28 to TRBJ2-7; the match to TRBD1 covers 7 bases. Unmatched junction bases numbered 4, after V lost 3 bases and J lost 5 bases. The CDR3 has 13 residues. CDR1 is MDHEN and CDR2 is SYDVKM in the germline V gene. CDR3 protein: CASSFQGVNEQYF. For the CDR3, the DNA is TGTGCCAGCAGTTTTCAGGGGGTGAACGAGCAGTACTTC.

The chain employs TRBV15 and TRBJ2-1; D remains unclear. This CDR3 comprises 13 residues. Germline CDR1 and CDR2: LNHNV and YYDKDF (reference sequence). V lost 2 bases, J lost 3 bases, and 5 bases lay in between. CDR3 DNA: TGTGCCACCAGCAGATATGACTACAATGAGCAGTTCTTC. It specifies CATSRYDYNEQFF. Variable domain in full (rest from reference TRBV15 and TRBJ2-1): DAMVIQNPRYQVTQFGKPVTLSCSQTLNHNVMYWYQQKSSQAPKLLFHYYDKDFNNEADTPDNFQSRRPNTSFCFLDIRSPGLGDTAMYLCATSRYDYNEQFFGPGTRLTVL.

The CDR3 spells CASSLVGTSGRLRNEQYF. Here the CDR3 DNA reads TGTGCCAGCAGTTTAGTAGGGACTAGCGGGAGGTTGAGGAACGAGCAGTACTTC. This chain joins TRBV6-5 and TRBJ2-5; 15 positions agree with TRBD2. The better agreement between TRBJ2-7 and the DNA end casts doubt on the J call. The CDR3 is made up of 18 amino acids. Germline CDR1 reads MNHEY; CDR2 reads SVGAGI.

This clonotype was counted ten times or more. The V call is TRBV29-1, the J call TRBJ2-1; 7 bases match TRBD2. This CDR3 spans 10 amino acids. CDR1 SQVTM and CDR2 ANQGSEA come from the germline V gene. Trimming removed 8 bases from V and 10 bases from J; junction bases left unmatched: 5. The CDR3 region is CSTGGEEQFF. As DNA, the CDR3 is TGCAGCACTGGGGGGGAGGAGCAGTTCTTC.

This chain links TRBV11-2 with TRBJ2-1, with D maybe TRBD2 (5 bases). This CDR3 is 16 amino acids long. CDR1 and CDR2 (germline): SGHAT, FQNNGV. V lost 0 bases, J lost 5 bases, and 14 bases lay in between. CDR3 coding DNA: TGTGCCAGCAGCTTAGATCTTACTAGTGGAAACAATGAGCAGTTCTTC. It encodes CASSLDLTSGNNEQFF.

This clonotype has more than one count but fewer than ten. The gene calls are TRBV5-1 and TRBJ2-1; 10 bases line up with TRBD2. The V gene end was trimmed by 1 base and the J gene end by 2 bases; junction bases not matched to a gene: 3. Germline V gene sequence: CDR1 SGHRS, CDR2 YFSETQ. This CDR3 contains 16 residues. This chain's CDR3 is CASSLTSGATYNEQFF. In DNA, the CDR3 is TGCGCCAGCAGCTTGACTAGCGGGGCGACCTACAATGAGCAGTTCTTC.

This clonotype was counted between two and nine times. The J gene is TRBJ1-3, the V gene TRBV7-6, with D perhaps matching TRBD1 (5 bases). Germline CDR1 is SGHVS and CDR2 is FNYEAQ. The CDR3 is 15 residues long. Trimming shortened V by 5 bases and J by 4 bases, and 15 bases separated the two germline ends. The chain's CDR3 is CASSPTAPIGNTIYF. In nucleotides, the CDR3 is TGTGCCAGCAGCCCGACAGCCCCGATAGGAAACACCATATATTTT.

This clonotype was counted many times. The rearrangement uses TRBV6-5 and TRBJ2-4; D is undetermined. Deletions cut 3 bases from V and 0 bases from J, with 9 bases between. The CDR3 contains 15 residues. Per germline, CDR1 MNHEY and CDR2 SVGAGI. The CDR3 coding sequence is TGTGCCAGCAGTTATTCCGGTCTAGCCAAAAACATTCAGTACTTC. Protein sequence: CASSYSGLAKNIQYF.

This chain uses TRBV5-1 with TRBJ2-4; 12 nucleotides line up with TRBD1. Germline values: CDR1 SGHRS, CDR2 YFSETQ. After removal of 2 bases from V and 13 bases from J, the junction contained 13 bases not matched to a gene. This CDR3 is built from 16 residues. The DNA for the CDR3 is TGCGCCAGCAGCTTCGGGACAGGGGGCATGGACAATGAGCAGTACTTC. Protein sequence: CASSFGTGGMDNEQYF. Based on the CDR3 plus reference TRBV5-1 and TRBJ2-4, the full variable domain is KAGVTQTPRYLIKTRGQQVTLSCSPISGHRSVSWYQQTPGQGLQFLFEYFSETQRNKGNFPGRFSGRQFSNSRSEMNVSTLELGDSALYLCASSFGTGGMDNEQYFGAGTRLSVL.

Only one count was recorded for this clonotype. J is TRBJ1-5 and V is TRBV20-1; no definite D call. Germline V gene sequence: CDR1 DFQATT, CDR2 SNEGSKA (reference sequence). The CDR3 contains 19 residues. The germline V and J ends were trimmed by 2 bases and 0 bases, with 23 bases remaining between them. CDR3 residues: CSARHKNKLTEYSNQPQHF. The CDR3, as DNA: TGCAGTGCTAGACATAAGAACAAGTTGACGGAGTATAGCAATCAGCCCCAGCATTTT.

This clonotype was counted a single time. The rearrangement uses TRBV27 and TRBJ2-1; 13 bases line up with TRBD2. Germline CDR1 MNHEY, CDR2 SMNVEV (reference sequence). V was clipped by 5 bases and J by 7 bases; unmatched bases: 8. CDR3 length: 16 residues. The CDR3 here is CASSPWTSGRVNEQFF. The CDR3 nucleotides read TGTGCCAGCAGTCCCTGGACTAGCGGGAGAGTTAATGAGCAGTTCTTC.

This clonotype was counted between two and nine times. The chain is built from TRBV9 and TRBJ2-6; TRBD1 aligns across 10 bases. CDR1 is SGDLS, CDR2 YYNGEE, per germline. The ends lost 3 bases at V and 2 bases at J; junction bases unmatched: 5. The CDR3 runs to 17 residues. The chain's CDR3 is CASSATGGTTGANVLTF. For the CDR3, the DNA is TGTGCCAGCAGCGCGACAGGGGGCACAACTGGGGCCAACGTCCTGACTTTC.

The rearrangement links TRBV14 to TRBJ2-5, with TRBD1 as a possible D gene (6 bases). CDR1 is SGHDN and CDR2 is FVKESK in the germline V gene. V lost 9 bases, J lost 3 bases, and 11 bases lay in between. This CDR3 has 12 amino acids. This chain's CDR3 is CARGAFKETQYF. For the CDR3, the DNA is TGTGCCAGGGGGGCGTTCAAAGAGACCCAGTACTTC.

The V gene is TRBV10-3, the J gene TRBJ2-5; possible D gene TRBD2, 5 bases. The V gene lost 0 bases and the J gene lost 0 bases, with 14 bases spanning the gap. Germline CDR1 ENHRY, CDR2 SYGVKD. This CDR3 has 17 residues. CDR3 nucleotides: TGTGCCATCAGTGAGTCGGGAGTTGGCCTAGACCAAGAGACCCAGTACTTC. Encoded protein: CAISESGVGLDQETQYF.

This clonotype is a singleton in its sample. The junction does not match germline at one end; this may be a read error. The chain couples TRBV6-5 to TRBJ1-2; D is undetermined. The CDR3 loop spans 15 amino acids. Germline CDR1 reads MNHEY; CDR2 reads SVGAGI. CDR3 amino acids: CASSYGRLWDYGYTF. CDR3 DNA sequence: TGTGCTAGCAGTTACGGTCGTCTTTGGGATTATGGCTACACCTTC.

The genes are TRBV10-3 and TRBJ2-2, with D hard to call. In germline, CDR1 is ENHRY, CDR2 SYGVKD. The CDR3 spans 11 residues. The V end lost 10 bases, the J end lost 1 base, and 4 bases lay between the germline ends. This chain's CDR3 is CASMNTGELFF. Here the CDR3 DNA reads TGTGCCAGCATGAACACCGGGGAGCTGTTTTTT.

CDR3 nucleotide sequence: TGCAGTGCTGGGGGGAAAAGCGGTTTGAATGAGCAGTTCTTC. This encodes CSAGGKSGLNEQFF. The J gene is TRBJ2-1, the V gene TRBV20-1; TRBD2 might be the D (6 bases). This CDR3 region has 14 residues. With 5 bases removed from V and 7 bases from J, the gap between germline ends came to 18 bases. From germline, CDR1 is DFQATT and CDR2 SNEGSKA (reference sequence).

The chain joins TRBV30 to TRBJ1-5; no reliable D call. The CDR3 is 14 residues long. Germline-derived CDR1 and CDR2 are GTSNPN and SVGIG (reference sequence). V lost 0 bases and J 5 bases, leaving 11 bases between the germline ends. CDR3 amino acids: CAWSVGTPHQPQHF. The CDR3 region has the DNA TGTGCCTGGAGTGTCGGTACACCCCATCAGCCCCAGCATTTT.

The chain joins TRBV5-1 to TRBJ2-2; TRBD2 might be the D (6 bases). Germline-derived CDR1 and CDR2 are SGHRS and YFSETQ. With 3 bases removed from V and 7 bases from J, the gap between germline ends came to 19 bases. This CDR3 is built from 16 residues. In DNA form, the CDR3 reads TGCGCCAGCAGCTCGGACTACCTCGGGTCTGTCGGGGAGCTGTTTTTT. The encoded protein is CASSSDYLGSVGELFF.

The chain joins TRBV7-8 to TRBJ2-5; 7 nucleotides match TRBD1. CDR3 length: 14 amino acids. Germline-derived CDR1 and CDR2 are SGHVS and FQNEAQ. Trimming removed 4 bases from V and 5 bases from J; junction bases left unmatched: 7. Written as DNA, the CDR3 is TGTGCCAGCAGCTCCACAGGGGTTCGGGAGACCCAGTACTTC. Translated, it gives CASSSTGVRETQYF.

This chain connects TRBV20-1 to TRBJ1-2; D may be TRBD1 (6 bases). The CDR3 extends over 13 amino acids. The V and J ends lost 6 bases and 8 bases respectively, with 19 bases between them. CDR1 and CDR2 (germline): DFQATT, SNEGSKA (reference sequence). CDR3 sequence: CSARAGAPYGYTF. CDR3 sequence (DNA): TGCAGTGCCAGGGCAGGGGCGCCATACGGCTACACCTTC.

In this sample, this clonotype turned up a few times. This rearrangement joins TRBV6-1 to TRBJ2-1; 14 bases match TRBD2. The ends lost 4 bases at V and 5 bases at J; junction bases unmatched: 4. CDR1 is MNHNS and CDR2 is SASEGT in the germline V gene. CDR3 size: 16 residues. CDR3 DNA: TGTGCCAGCAGTGGGACTAGCGGGAGGTCCAACAATGAGCAGTTCTTC. It is translated as CASSGTSGRSNNEQFF.

The chain couples TRBV20-1 to TRBJ1-1; no firm D call. Germline CDR1 DFQATT, CDR2 SNEGSKA (reference sequence). The CDR3 length is 12 residues. The V gene lost 5 bases and the J gene lost 1 base, with 8 bases spanning the gap. The CDR3 region has the DNA TGCAGTGCTTACCAGCCGAACACTGAAGCTTTCTTT. Translation: CSAYQPNTEAFF.

The gene calls are TRBV6-5 and TRBJ1-2; TRBD1 might be the D (5 bases). This CDR3 region has 15 residues. Germline CDR1 reads MNHEY; CDR2 reads SVGAGI. V was shortened by 2 bases and J by 2 bases, with 12 bases between the two germline ends. The CDR3 DNA follows: TGTGCCAGCAGTTACCGAGGACACGGCAACTATGGCTACACCTTC. This sequence encodes CASSYRGHGNYGYTF.